These 21 T cell receptor beta chains share one sample of origin, sequenced in a study of blood T cell repertoires in COVID-19. Some clones are missing from TCRdb's copy, which holds only in-frame ones; the method was immunoSEQ multiplex PCR. The sample comprises about 150,000 clones, roughly nine tenths of which are singletons, and about 6.5% rests with the top ten. Sequencing used PBMCs or T cells enriched from blood (not recorded which). Receptors originate from a woman in her forties or fifties who had recovered from COVID-19.

This clone has only a few counts. The chain employs TRBV11-3 and TRBJ2-4, with a weak D call TRBD2 (6 bases). The CDR3 sequence is 15 residues long. Trimming removed 1 base from V and 5 bases from J, with 12 bases in between. CDR1 and CDR2 (germline): SGHNT, YENEEA. CDR3 sequence: CASSLASGPENIQYF. In DNA form, the CDR3 reads TGTGCCAGCAGCTTAGCGAGCGGGCCAGAAAACATTCAGTACTTC.

V usage is TRBV18 and J usage is TRBJ1-2, with D perhaps TRBD1 (6 bases). Germline V CDR1 and CDR2: KGHSH, LQKENI. The CDR3 contains 14 residues. V lost 0 bases and J 3 bases, leaving 8 bases between the germline ends. CDR3 sequence: CASSPPAGDYGYTF. In nucleotides, the CDR3 is TGTGCCAGCTCACCACCTGCAGGGGACTATGGCTACACCTTC.

This sequence joins TRBV19 and TRBJ2-1; the match to TRBD2 covers 14 bases. The V gene end was trimmed by 10 bases and the J gene end by 5 bases; junction bases not matched to a gene: 16. The CDR3 totals 18 residues. Germline V gene sequence: CDR1 LNHDA, CDR2 SQIVND (reference sequence). CDR3 protein: CATSRGLAGEAKDNEQFF. The CDR3, as DNA: TGTGCCACCTCAAGGGGACTAGCGGGAGAGGCGAAAGACAATGAGCAGTTCTTC.

The chain recombines TRBV19 with TRBJ2-2; 7 bases agree with TRBD2. CDR1 and CDR2 from the germline V gene are LNHDA and SQIVND (reference sequence). The CDR3 spans 17 residues. J lost 5 bases, V lost 5 bases, and 14 bases had no gene match. The CDR3 region has the DNA TGTGCCAGTAGTGTGTTCGATAGCGGGTATCAAACCGGGGAGCTGTTTTTT. Amino acid sequence: CASSVFDSGYQTGELFF. Filled out from reference TRBV19 and TRBJ2-2, the complete variable domain reads DGGITQSPKYLFRKEGQNVTLSCEQNLNHDAMYWYRQDPGQGLRLIYYSQIVNDFQKGDIAEGYSVSREKKESFPLTVTSAQKNPTAFYLCASSVFDSGYQTGELFFGEGSRLTVL.

DNA of the CDR3: TGTGCCAGTAGGACTAGCGGTTACTATGAGCAGTTCTTC. Residues: CASRTSGYYEQFF. The chain joins TRBV28 to TRBJ2-1; TRBD2 aligns across 10 bases. CDR1 is MDHEN, CDR2 SYDVKM, per germline. Trimming removed 9 bases from V and 8 bases from J; junction bases left unmatched: 7. CDR3 length: 13 residues.

The CDR3 DNA follows: TGTGCCAGTGGGACAGGGGTTCGGCAGCCCCAGCATTTT. This gives the protein CASGTGVRQPQHF. This chain connects TRBV19 to TRBJ1-5; 10 nucleotides line up with TRBD1. Unmatched junction bases numbered 5, after V lost 8 bases and J lost 7 bases. The germline V gene has CDR1 LNHDA and CDR2 SQIVND (reference sequence). The CDR3 consists of 13 residues.

This CDR3 is CSAGQGGAGNTIYF. The CDR3 nucleotides read TGCAGCGCCGGACAGGGAGGGGCTGGAAACACCATATATTTT. The V and J genes are TRBV29-1 and TRBJ1-3; 8 nucleotides line up with TRBD1. After removal of 7 bases from V and 2 bases from J, the junction contained 7 bases not matched to a gene. The germline gives CDR1 SQVTM, CDR2 ANQGSEA. This CDR3 is 14 amino acids long.

The gene calls are TRBV6-2 or TRBV6-3 and TRBJ1-1, with TRBD1 as a possible D gene (5 bases). This CDR3 is built from 15 residues. V was cut by 4 bases and J by 6 bases, with 18 bases left in between. Germline values: CDR1 MNHEY, CDR2 SVGEGT. The CDR3 is CASSFAGTTRSEAFF. CDR3 nucleotide sequence: TGTGCCAGCAGTTTCGCCGGGACTACTAGGTCTGAAGCTTTCTTT.

The rearrangement uses TRBV4-3 and TRBJ2-1; 10 nucleotides align to TRBD1. The CDR3 runs to 15 residues. The junction had 8 bases not matched to a gene; V was cut back by 4 bases and J by 8 bases. Germline V lookup: CDR1 LGHNA, CDR2 YSLEER. The CDR3 protein is CASSPRQGAGDEQFF. The CDR3 DNA sequence: TGCGCCAGCAGCCCCCGACAGGGGGCGGGGGATGAGCAGTTCTTC.

The chain is built from TRBV11-1 and TRBJ2-5, with 7 bases aligning to TRBD2. Germline V gene data show CDR1 as SGHAT and CDR2 as FQDESV (reference sequence). V shed 5 bases, J shed 2 bases, and the junction held 5 bases outside the gene matches. The CDR3 contains 14 residues. In DNA form, the CDR3 reads TGTGCCAGCAGCCGGGGGGAGCGGCAAGAGACCCAGTACTTC. Translated, it gives CASSRGERQETQYF.

This sequence joins TRBV7-9 and TRBJ1-4; 8 bases fit TRBD1. V shed 3 bases and J 8 bases; nucleotides not matched to a gene: 5. Germline CDR1 is SEHNR and CDR2 is FQNEAQ (reference sequence). The CDR3 has 14 amino acids. CDR3 loop: CASSFRGRREKLFF. CDR3 nucleotides: TGTGCCAGCAGCTTCAGGGGGCGACGGGAAAAACTGTTTTTT. Variable domain in full (rest from reference TRBV7-9 and TRBJ1-4): DTGVSQNPRHKITKRGQNVTFRCDPISEHNRLYWYRQTLGQGPEFLTYFQNEAQLEKSRLLSDRFSAERPKGSFSTLEIQRTEQGDSAMYLCASSFRGRREKLFFGSGTQLSVL.

The chain joins TRBV7-9 to TRBJ1-2; D unclear. Trimming took off 5 bases at V and 6 bases at J, with 22 bases between the two ends. CDR1 is SEHNR, CDR2 FQNEAQ, per germline (reference sequence). The CDR3 consists of 16 residues. CDR3 in DNA: TGTGCCAGCAGCGCCGGAGGGTCGGGTATTGGCCATGGCTACACCTTC. Protein product: CASSAGGSGIGHGYTF.

The rearrangement uses TRBV3-1 (or the pseudogene TRBV3-2) and TRBJ1-1, with D possibly being TRBD1 (5 bases). Germline CDR1 reads LGHDT; CDR2 reads YNNKEL (reference sequence). Trimming pared 7 bases from V and 8 bases from J, leaving 23 bases between. The CDR3 loop spans 15 amino acids. The CDR3 DNA reads as TGTGCCAGCACCCACGGAGACAGAGCATCCTCGGAAGCTTTCTTT. Translated: CASTHGDRASSEAFF.

The chain joins TRBV6-2 or TRBV6-3 to TRBJ1-2; 10 bases agree with TRBD1. The CDR3 totals 14 residues. Germline V CDR1 and CDR2: MNHEY, SVGEGT. Unmatched junction bases numbered 0, after V lost 0 bases and J lost 5 bases. The CDR3 DNA reads TGTGCCAGCAGTTACTCGGGACAGGGGTATGGCTACACCTTC. It encodes CASSYSGQGYGYTF.

J is TRBJ2-1 and V is TRBV5-1; 10 nucleotides line up with TRBD2. The trim removed 0 bases at V and 7 bases at J, leaving 4 bases unmatched. The germline V gene encodes CDR1 SGHRS and CDR2 YFSETQ. This CDR3 is 15 amino acids long. Here the CDR3 DNA reads TGCGCCAGCAGCTTGGCTAGCGGGAGTGTTAATGAGCAGTTCTTC. Encoded protein: CASSLASGSVNEQFF.

The J gene is TRBJ1-4, the V gene TRBV4-1; 9 bases are shared with TRBD1. This CDR3 region has 15 residues. CDR1 is MGHRA, CDR2 YSYEKL, per germline. The junction had 2 bases not matched to a gene; V was cut back by 2 bases and J by 4 bases. CDR3 DNA sequence: TGCGCCAGCAGCCAACCGGGACAGGGTAATGAAAAACTGTTTTTT. It specifies CASSQPGQGNEKLFF.

In its sample, this clone was seen once. The chain is built from TRBV9 and TRBJ2-7; maybe TRBD2 (5 bases). This CDR3 contains 15 residues. Germline CDR1 SGDLS, CDR2 YYNGEE. The V end was cut by 2 bases, the J end by 0 bases, with 12 bases between. Here the CDR3 reads CASSVGSVSSYEQYF. In nucleotides, the CDR3 is TGTGCCAGCAGCGTCGGTAGCGTCAGCTCCTACGAGCAGTACTTC.

This chain links TRBV29-1 with TRBJ1-2; the D gene is possibly TRBD1 (6 bases). Germline V gene data show CDR1 as SQVTM and CDR2 as ANQGSEA. The CDR3 is 13 residues long. V lost 0 bases and J lost 11, with 16 bases in between. The CDR3 loop reads CSVEEVQGAVYTF. The CDR3 bases are TGCAGCGTTGAAGAGGTACAGGGTGCGGTGTACACCTTC. The entire variable domain, with the rest obtained from reference TRBV29-1 and TRBJ1-2, is as follows: SAVISQKPSRDICQRGTSLTIQCQVDSQVTMMFWYRQQPGQSLTLIATANQGSEATYESGFVIDKFPISRPNLTFSTLTVSNMSPEDSSIYLCSVEEVQGAVYTFGSGTRLTVV.

The chain employs TRBV18 and TRBJ1-3, with D maybe TRBD1 (5 bases). This CDR3 is built from 16 residues. In germline, CDR1 is KGHSH, CDR2 LQKENI. Trimming pared 4 bases from V and 0 bases from J, leaving 13 bases between. The DNA for the CDR3 is TGTGCCAGCTCACTCTTGGACACCGACTCTGGAAACACCATATATTTT. This gives the protein CASSLLDTDSGNTIYF.

The V and J genes are TRBV19 and TRBJ2-5; weak D call: TRBD1 (6 bases). Per the germline V gene, CDR1 is LNHDA and CDR2 is SQIVND (reference sequence). This CDR3 has 14 residues. Trimming removed 3 bases from V and 5 bases from J, with 13 bases in between. DNA of the CDR3: TGTGCCAGTAGTATCCCGGGGCAGGGGGAGACCCAGTACTTC. Amino acids: CASSIPGQGETQYF.

The rearrangement links TRBV4-1 to TRBJ1-3, with a possible D match to TRBD1 (5 bases). The CDR3 covers 15 residues. Trimming pared 2 bases from V and 1 base from J, leaving 9 bases between. Germline CDR1 reads MGHRA; CDR2 reads YSYEKL. The CDR3 loop reads CASSQQTASGNTIYF. For the CDR3, the DNA is TGCGCCAGCAGCCAACAGACAGCTTCTGGAAACACCATATATTTT.